This TCR beta chain originates from a study of blood T cell repertoires in COVID-19. Overall study: COVID-19 samples collected from the United States, Italy and Spain covered acute and convalescent phases.

A few counts support this clone. Sequencing used immunoSEQ multiplex PCR; TCRdb keeps in-frame clones, though not all of them. The data contain 150,000 or so clones, around 82% of them singletons. Germline V gives CDR1 SGDLS, CDR2 YYNGEE. This CDR3 has 15 amino acids. Trimming took off 6 bases at V and 3 bases at J, with 18 bases between the two ends. What was sequenced was peripheral blood. The rearrangement joins TRBV9 to TRBJ1-1; D call uncertain. This sequence originates from a man aged 55 to 69 with active or convalescent COVID-19. In DNA form, the CDR3 reads TGTGCCAGCACCGGTGGGCCTTATTTTGACACTGAAGCTTTCTTT. It translates to CASTGGPYFDTEAFF.